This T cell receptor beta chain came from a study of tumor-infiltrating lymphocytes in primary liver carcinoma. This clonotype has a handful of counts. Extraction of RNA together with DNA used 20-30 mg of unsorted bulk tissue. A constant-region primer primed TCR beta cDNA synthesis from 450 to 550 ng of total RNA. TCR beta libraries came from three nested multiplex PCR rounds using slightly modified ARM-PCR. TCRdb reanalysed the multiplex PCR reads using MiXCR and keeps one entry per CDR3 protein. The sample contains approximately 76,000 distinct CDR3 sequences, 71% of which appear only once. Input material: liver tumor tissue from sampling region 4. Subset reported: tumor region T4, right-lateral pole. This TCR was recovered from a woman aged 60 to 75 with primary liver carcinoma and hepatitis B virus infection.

As DNA, the CDR3 is TGCAGTGCTAGAGTGAGACTAGCACATCCCTACGAGCAGTACTTC. The encoded protein is CSARVRLAHPYEQYF. This chain connects TRBV20-1 to TRBJ2-7; 7 bases align to TRBD2. The CDR3 is 15 amino acids. Losses at the gene ends were 1 base for V and 2 bases for J; bases not matched to a gene: 8. CDR1 and CDR2 from the germline V gene are DFQATT and SNEGSKA (reference sequence).